Below are 8 T cell receptor beta chains sequenced from a single sample in a study of early stage breast cancer tumors. Clones were sequenced by immunoSEQ multiplex PCR, and TCRdb holds only the in-frame ones, with some missing. This sample has some 14,000 clones, with around 85% found just once. Sequenced material: normal breast tissue next to the tumor. These receptors were obtained from a person aged 30-39 years with breast cancer.

The chain recombines TRBV19 with TRBJ1-1, with unresolved D. The CDR3 covers 14 residues. V lost 9 bases to trimming and J lost 0 bases, with 14 bases between them. Germline V gene sequence: CDR1 LNHDA, CDR2 SQIVND (reference sequence). The CDR3 region is CASLEKQLNTEAFF. CDR3 coding DNA: TGTGCCAGCCTGGAAAAACAGTTGAACACTGAAGCTTTCTTT.

The J gene is TRBJ1-1, the V gene TRBV7-9; 9 bases are a match to TRBD1. V shed 1 base, J shed 11 bases, and the junction held 2 bases outside the gene matches. The CDR3 loop spans 12 amino acids. The V gene's germline CDR1 is SEHNR and CDR2 FQNEAQ (reference sequence). The CDR3 DNA sequence: TGTGCCAGCAGCTTAGAGGGACAGGGTGCTTTCTTT. Residues: CASSLEGQGAFF.

The genes are TRBV18 and TRBJ2-1; D is unclear. Trimming left V 3 bases short and J 4 bases short, with 4 bases between. Looked up from germline, CDR1 is KGHSH and CDR2 is LQKENI. There are 12 residues in the CDR3. CDR3 DNA sequence: TGTGCCAGCTCACCCGGTTACAATGAGCAGTTCTTC. Translated, it gives CASSPGYNEQFF.

The chain employs TRBV19 and TRBJ2-7; 8 bases fit TRBD1. Unmatched junction bases numbered 9, after V lost 3 bases and J lost 5 bases. Germline loops: CDR1 LNHDA, CDR2 SQIVND (reference sequence). The CDR3 is 15 residues long. The CDR3 loop reads CASSIERTGYDEQYF. CDR3 bases: TGTGCCAGTAGTATTGAAAGGACAGGGTACGACGAGCAGTACTTC.

V and J are TRBV11-1 and TRBJ1-1, with unresolved D. Trimming shortened V by 5 bases and J by 1 base, and 11 bases separated the two germline ends. The CDR3 covers 14 residues. CDR1 SGHAT and CDR2 FQDESV come from the germline V gene (reference sequence). The CDR3 nucleotides are TGTGCCAGCAGCCCGGGGAACTGGAACACTGAAGCTTTCTTT. The encoded protein is CASSPGNWNTEAFF.

The chain recombines TRBV6-1 with TRBJ2-3, with D possibly being TRBD1 (5 bases). Germline CDR1 MNHNS, CDR2 SASEGT. CDR3 length: 15 amino acids. Between the trimmed V and J ends, which lost 6 bases and 4 bases, there was a span of 17 bases. The CDR3 nucleotides are TGTGCCAGCAGCGTCCAGGGTGTTAGCTCAGATACGCAGTATTTT. Protein sequence: CASSVQGVSSDTQYF.

The table lists this clone with a count of one. V and J are TRBV10-3 and TRBJ1-1; D ambiguous. The CDR3 has 12 amino acids. The germline CDR1 and CDR2 sequences are ENHRY and SYGVKD. V shed 4 bases and J shed 8 bases, with 11 bases lying between them. CDR3 bases: TGTGCCATCAGTGGGTCTTCGTTAGAAGCTTTCTTT. Translation gives CAISGSSLEAFF.

The genes are TRBV4-2 and TRBJ2-7, with D unresolved. The CDR3 spans 12 residues. V was trimmed by 4 bases and J by 6 bases, leaving 10 bases between them. Germline CDR1 and CDR2: LGHNA and YNFKEQ. The chain's CDR3 is CASSLIGSEQYF. The DNA for the CDR3 is TGTGCCAGCAGCCTTATTGGTTCCGAGCAGTACTTC.